The T cell receptor beta chain under discussion was sequenced for a study of shared clonotypes between healthy human individuals. The V gene lost 7 bases and the J gene lost 1 base, with 8 bases spanning the gap. The V gene's germline CDR1 is LNHDA and CDR2 SQIVND (reference sequence). The CDR3 is made up of 13 amino acids. Here immunoSEQ multiplex PCR was the method, and the copy in TCRdb shows in-frame clones only, minus some. Among about 2.1 million clones listed, 80% to 95% were seen once. CD45RO-negative, CCR7-positively selected cells formed the naive CD8 fraction, excluding terminally differentiated effector memory CD45RA+ cells.

The receptor was isolated from a man between 18 and 35 years old in good health. Some clones in this sample may be carry-over from other donors' samples. The J gene is TRBJ1-3, the V gene TRBV19; unclear D gene. Sequenced: naive CD8+ T cells from PBMCs. CDR3 amino acids: CASTRLSGNTIYF. The CDR3 DNA sequence: TGTGCCAGTACCCGACTTTCTGGAAACACCATATATTTT.